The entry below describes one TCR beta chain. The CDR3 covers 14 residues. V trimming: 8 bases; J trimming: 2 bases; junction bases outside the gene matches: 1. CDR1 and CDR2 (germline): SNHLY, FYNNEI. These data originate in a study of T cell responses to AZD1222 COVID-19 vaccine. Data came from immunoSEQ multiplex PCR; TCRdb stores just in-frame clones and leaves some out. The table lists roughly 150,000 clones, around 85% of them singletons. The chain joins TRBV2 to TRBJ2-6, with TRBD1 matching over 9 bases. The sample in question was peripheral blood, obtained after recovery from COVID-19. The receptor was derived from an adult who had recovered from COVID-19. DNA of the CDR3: TGTGCCAGCGGGGACAGGGCTGGGGCCAACGTCCTGACTTTC. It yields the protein CASGDRAGANVLTF.